These T cell receptor beta chains were read from a single sample in a study of blood T cells in healthy people across ages. A single record per CDR3 protein comes from TCRdb applying MiXCR to the 5' RACE reads. The data contain more than 800,000 distinct CDR3 sequences, more than 40% of them singletons. The material sequenced was blood. The receptors were gathered from a woman aged 55-70 years in good health. The CDR3 runs from the conserved cysteine through the conserved F or W. The D gene is left open where the match is weak. A clone size is listed for some rows: how often the clone was seen (once, few, many), or a class if it is expanded.

size,J,V,D,CDR3,DNA
.,TRBJ2-6,TRBV9,.,CASSVAVAEGGSGANVLTF,TGTGCCAGCAGCGTAGCCGTTGCCGAGGGGGGATCTGGGGCCAACGTCCTGACTTTC
once,TRBJ2-3,TRBV29-1,TRBD2,CSVAHAGTTTDTQYF,TGCAGCGTGGCACACGCTGGGACTACCACAGATACGCAGTATTTT
.,TRBJ2-7,TRBV28,TRBD1,CASSSEGQGTYEQYF,TGTGCCAGCAGTTCCGAGGGACAGGGGACGTACGAGCAGTACTTC
.,TRBJ1-4,TRBV4-1,TRBD1,CASSQVFGQANNEKLFF,TGCGCCAGCAGCCAAGTTTTTGGACAGGCAAATAATGAAAAACTGTTTTTT
few,TRBJ1-4,TRBV6-2/TRBV6-3,TRBD1,CASSYEQGAGEKLFF,TGTGCCAGCAGTTACGAACAGGGGGCGGGAGAAAAACTGTTTTTT
.,TRBJ1-2,TRBV27,.,CASRSDAGQPNYGYTF,TGTGCCAGCAGATCGGACGCGGGACAACCGAACTATGGCTACACCTTC
.,TRBJ1-2,TRBV15,.,CATSSPSRFYGYTF,TGTGCCACCAGCAGCCCCAGTCGCTTCTATGGCTACACCTTC
few,TRBJ1-2,TRBV29-1,.,CSVERTNYGYTF,TGCAGCGTTGAAAGGACTAACTATGGCTACACCTTC
.,TRBJ1-1,TRBV20-1,.,CSAGYMNTEAFF,TGCAGTGCTGGATACATGAACACTGAAGCTTTCTTT
.,TRBJ2-1,TRBV28,.,CASSLEPGLEQFF,TGTGCCAGCAGTCTTGAGCCAGGGCTTGAGCAGTTCTTC
.,TRBJ2-1,TRBV20-1,.,CSVTDRLISYNEQFF,TGCAGTGTCACAGACAGGCTTATCTCCTACAATGAGCAGTTCTTC
.,TRBJ2-7,TRBV4-1,.,CASSREGVQDEQYF,TGCGCCAGCAGCCGGGAGGGGGTTCAAGACGAGCAGTACTTC
.,TRBJ2-1,TRBV20-1,.,CSPAVGGDEQFF,TGCAGCCCCGCCGTCGGGGGCGATGAGCAGTTCTTC
.,TRBJ2-1,TRBV7-8,.,CASSFGTKLGEQFF,TGTGCCAGCAGCTTCGGGACCAAGCTCGGTGAGCAGTTCTTC
.,TRBJ2-7,TRBV28,TRBD1,CASSSTDRGRLEQYF,TGTGCCAGCAGTTCGACCGACAGGGGGCGCCTCGAGCAGTACTTC
.,TRBJ1-1,TRBV2,.,CARKSGVGPTEAFF,TGTGCCAGAAAATCGGGTGTCGGCCCCACTGAAGCTTTCTTT
many,TRBJ2-1,TRBV6-6,TRBD1,CASSRGQDNEQFF,TGTGCCAGCAGCCGGGGACAGGACAATGAGCAGTTCTTC
.,TRBJ2-7,TRBV7-6,TRBD2,CASSLERAGVGGEQYF,TGTGCCAGCAGCTTAGAGAGGGCGGGAGTAGGTGGCGAGCAGTACTTC
.,TRBJ2-7,TRBV20-1,.,CSAWGLRGSRSDRYEQYF,TGCAGTGCCTGGGGCCTCAGGGGTTCCCGATCGGATAGATACGAGCAGTACTTC
.,TRBJ2-1,TRBV12-5,.,CASGLVLGSELFF,TGTGCTAGTGGTTTGGTACTTGGCTCGGAGTTGTTCTTC
few,TRBJ2-7,TRBV10-2,TRBD2,CASRKAGSYEQYF,TGCGCCAGCAGGAAAGCGGGGAGCTACGAGCAGTACTTC
.,TRBJ2-6,TRBV12-3/TRBV12-4,.,CASSFKGFTGANVLTF,TGTGCCAGCAGTTTTAAGGGATTTACTGGGGCCAACGTCCTGACTTTC
.,TRBJ2-1,TRBV11-1,TRBD2,CASSLAKGLARNEQFF,TGTGCCAGCAGCTTAGCGAAAGGACTAGCTCGTAATGAGCAGTTCTTC
few,TRBJ2-5,TRBV5-1,.,CASSPPLEETQYF,TGCGCCAGCAGCCCTCCCCTAGAAGAGACCCAGTACTTC
few,TRBJ2-7,TRBV5-1,.,CASSLATSATAVYEQYF,TGCGCCAGCAGCTTGGCGACGTCTGCTACGGCCGTCTACGAGCAGTACTTC
few,TRBJ2-7,TRBV7-8,TRBD2,CASSFVSGRAVYEQYF,TGTGCCAGCAGCTTCGTTAGCGGGAGGGCCGTATACGAGCAGTACTTC
.,TRBJ2-7,TRBV20-1,TRBD1,CSASSLDRGATYEQYF,TGCAGTGCTAGCTCATTGGACAGGGGGGCAACCTACGAGCAGTACTTC
.,TRBJ2-2,TRBV12-3/TRBV12-4,TRBD2,CASSLAGGVAGELFF,TGTGCCAGCTCACTAGCGGGAGGAGTTGCCGGGGAGCTGTTTTTT
.,TRBJ2-3,TRBV11-2,.,CASSLGPWADATSTDTQYF,TGTGCCAGCAGCTTAGGGCCATGGGCTGACGCAACTAGCACAGATACGCAGTATTTT
.,TRBJ2-3,TRBV5-1,TRBD1,CASNPYRGSTDTQYF,TGCGCCAGTAACCCATACAGGGGAAGCACAGATACGCAGTATTTT
.,TRBJ2-2,TRBV6-6,.,CASREQTNTGELFF,TGTGCCAGCAGGGAACAGACGAACACCGGGGAGCTGTTTTTT
.,TRBJ2-1,TRBV7-9,TRBD1,CASSLAGTGGRDEQFF,TGTGCCAGCAGCTTAGCTGGGACAGGGGGTAGAGATGAGCAGTTCTTC
.,TRBJ2-2,TRBV27,.,CASTRGGGYTGELFF,TGTGCCAGCACCCGGGGAGGGGGGTACACCGGGGAGCTGTTTTTT
.,TRBJ1-2,TRBV6-5,TRBD1,CASSGTGGSYTF,TGTGCCAGCTCCGGGACAGGGGGAAGCTACACCTTC
.,TRBJ2-7,TRBV6-1,.,CASIWGYEQYF,TGTGCCAGCATTTGGGGTTACGAGCAGTACTTC
.,TRBJ2-1,TRBV27,.,CVSRGDTYYNEQFF,TGTGTCAGCAGAGGGGACACCTACTACAATGAGCAGTTCTTC
once,TRBJ2-2,TRBV11-2,.,CASSSGRAVTGELFF,TGTGCCAGCAGTTCCGGGCGAGCGGTTACCGGGGAGCTGTTTTTT
.,TRBJ2-1,TRBV15,.,CATSRDRAGIINNEQFF,TGTGCCACCAGCAGAGACAGGGCGGGGATCATAAACAATGAGCAGTTCTTC
.,TRBJ2-3,TRBV21-1,.,CASSKDPGSSKDTQYF,TGTGCCAGCAGCAAAGATCCTGGCTCCTCCAAGGATACGCAGTATTTT
few,TRBJ2-5,TRBV4-2,.,CASRRTNREVETQYF,TGTGCCAGCAGACGTACGAACAGGGAGGTAGAGACCCAGTACTTC
.,TRBJ2-1,TRBV20-1,.,CSARGGSFEQFF,TGCAGTGCTAGAGGGGGGAGTTTCGAGCAGTTCTTC
many,TRBJ2-7,TRBV12-3/TRBV12-4,.,CASSPRQPISYEQYF,TGTGCCAGCAGCCCCCGGCAACCCATCTCCTACGAGCAGTACTTC
.,TRBJ2-5,TRBV7-2,.,CASSLTGHGEETQYF,TGTGCCAGCAGCTTAACGGGACATGGGGAAGAGACCCAGTACTTC
.,TRBJ2-1,TRBV5-1,.,CASSLEHVVPRMDNEQFF,TGCGCCAGCAGCTTGGAGCACGTTGTGCCTAGAATGGACAATGAGCAGTTCTTC
.,TRBJ2-5,TRBV24-1,.,CTTSDPTEPGPQYF,TGTACCACCAGTGATCCGACCGAACCGGGGCCCCAGTACTTC
.,TRBJ1-1,TRBV5-1,.,CASREGPIDTEAFF,TGCGCCAGCAGAGAGGGACCAATCGACACTGAAGCTTTCTTT
.,TRBJ2-1,TRBV2,TRBD2,CASSEAVVAGVRWRGNEQFF,TGTGCCAGCAGTGAAGCCGTCGTAGCGGGAGTCCGCTGGCGCGGGAATGAGCAGTTCTTC
.,TRBJ2-4,TRBV6-1,.,CASSENRARNIQYF,TGTGCCAGCAGTGAAAACAGGGCTAGGAACATTCAGTACTTC